The source of this T cell receptor beta chain is a study of blood T cell repertoires in COVID-19. Trimming took off 1 base at V and 3 bases at J, with 14 bases between the two ends. This CDR3 comprises 16 residues. Looked up from germline, CDR1 is LNHNV and CDR2 is YYDKDF (reference sequence). Profiled with immunoSEQ multiplex PCR; TCRdb holds only in-frame clones, not every one. The sample includes roughly 230,000 clones, roughly 83% seen only once; the top ten take 7.4%. The chain employs TRBV15 and TRBJ2-3; D may be TRBD2 (5 bases). The specimen sequenced was peripheral blood. The clonotype originates from a woman in her forties or fifties with acute or convalescent COVID-19. The CDR3 here is CATSRGGEATTDTQYF. CDR3 DNA sequence: TGTGCCACCAGCAGAGGGGGAGAAGCCACGACAGATACGCAGTATTTT.